This TCR beta chain was retrieved from a study of T cell repertoires in cytomegalovirus infection. TCRdb re-analysed the reads in MiXCR, keeping a single row per CDR3 protein. The table shows some 940,000 distinct CDR3 sequences, with around 30% occurring only once. This clonotype was seen only a few times. Its antigen is undetermined. The CDR3 totals 18 residues. Trimming removed 0 bases from V and 4 bases from J; junction bases left unmatched: 12. Looked up from germline, CDR1 is LGHNA and CDR2 is YNFKEQ. Sample: cultured CD8+ T cells from PBMCs, taken from culture after CMV antigen stimulation. V is TRBV4-2 and J is TRBJ1-1, with 9 bases matching TRBD1. The receptor comes from a human donor in good health (CMV status not recorded). Some clones in this sample may be carry-over from other donors' samples. The CDR3 protein is CASSQDPGQGIRGTEAFF. CDR3 bases: TGTGCCAGCAGCCAAGATCCAGGACAGGGGATTCGAGGCACTGAAGCTTTCTTT.